These T cell receptor beta chains were read from a single sample in a study of human T cells and chemical hapten exposure. From the RACE reads, TCRdb called clonotypes with MiXCR, one entry per CDR3 protein. The data show 150,000 to 200,000 distinct CDR3 sequences, about 20% seen once. Sequenced material: whole blood, taken in connection with sensitization to the hapten diphenylcyclopropenone (DPC). These receptors were taken from a woman aged 45-65 years with alopecia areata. Some clones in this sample may be carry-over from other donors' samples. Each CDR3 is given with its conserved first and last residue. Rows give clone size only sometimes, using once, few, many, or a class for an expanded clone.

J gene	clone size	V gene	CDR3 protein
TRBJ2-3	NA	TRBV20-1	CSARFPRTSSSTDTQYF
TRBJ2-7	NA	TRBV11-2	CASSLGTGGYEQYF
TRBJ2-5	few	TRBV5-1	CASSLVQEPETQYF
TRBJ2-7	NA	TRBV5-1	CASSFQSVRTYEQYF
TRBJ2-5	NA	TRBV5-1	CASRGGTEQETQYF
TRBJ1-5	few	TRBV15	CATSSPGQPQHF
TRBJ1-4	few	TRBV5-1	CASSLARGEKLFF
TRBJ1-5	NA	TRBV6-1	CASSEGTYSNQPQHF
TRBJ2-7	NA	TRBV6-1	CASSHRGASSYEQYF
TRBJ2-3	few	TRBV7-9	CASSLTFSLGDVTQYF
TRBJ2-7	few	TRBV20-1	CSARGGESASPEQYF
TRBJ1-3	NA	TRBV20-1	CSAGPGGNTIYF
TRBJ2-1	NA	TRBV20-1	CSASPPHRRKNNEQFF
TRBJ2-5	few	TRBV29-1	CSAKREGYETQYF
TRBJ1-2	few	TRBV29-1	CSVRRTGPNYGYTF
TRBJ1-4	few	TRBV10-3	CAISDHDRASGNEKLFF
TRBJ2-5	few	TRBV7-2	CASSPLGGGQETQYF
TRBJ2-1	NA	TRBV29-1	CSGASGRAGGEQFF
TRBJ2-1	few	TRBV7-9	CASSFRGRSGEQFF
TRBJ2-4	NA	TRBV2	CASSEAPSVQYF
TRBJ2-2	many	TRBV29-1	CSVGQGNTGELFF
TRBJ2-1	few	TRBV5-1	CASSLGLADNEQFF
TRBJ1-2	few	TRBV27	CASERPQGLDYGYTF
TRBJ2-4	few	TRBV10-2	CAGPGPGQGKNIQYF
TRBJ2-1	few	TRBV5-1	CASSLVGTGRNEQFF
TRBJ2-5	few	TRBV5-1	CASSLNDRKQETQYF
TRBJ2-5	few	TRBV20-1	CSASLAEETQYF
TRBJ1-1	NA	TRBV7-8	CASSPGLTTEAFF
TRBJ1-3	few	TRBV7-9	CASRSWGTGNTIYF
TRBJ2-1	NA	TRBV2	CASSEGTRSEFF
TRBJ2-5	many	TRBV28	CASSQTSGYQETQYF
TRBJ2-5	NA	TRBV20-1	CSANRGKDPETQYF
TRBJ2-1	NA	TRBV2	CASSPGLAIYNEQFF
TRBJ1-5	few	TRBV30	CAWSEGIGNQPQHF
TRBJ2-3	NA	TRBV6-2/TRBV6-3	CASSPTRTRTDTQYF
TRBJ1-1	NA	TRBV10-3	CATRGSGYAFF
TRBJ1-2	few	TRBV3-1	CASSHRGDTNYGYTF
TRBJ2-6	NA	TRBV5-1	CTYAKGPLGANVLTF
TRBJ2-2	many	TRBV7-9	CASSPRTTGNTGELFF
TRBJ2-5	NA	TRBV10-3	CAISARSTSGNAETQYF
TRBJ2-7	many	TRBV10-3	CAIRTAPSEQYF
TRBJ2-7	NA	TRBV5-1	CASKTSSGGLPYEQYF
TRBJ1-2	few	TRBV14	CASSQVANYGYTF
TRBJ2-1	NA	TRBV20-1	CSARDGTRVNEQFF
TRBJ2-7	many	TRBV11-2	CASSPRTSGSYEQYF
TRBJ2-1	many	TRBV5-1	CASSFRIAGVNNEQFF
TRBJ2-2	once	TRBV3-1	CASSQDLRVSGELFF
TRBJ1-1	few	TRBV29-1	CSVVGLNPNTEAFF
TRBJ2-7	NA	TRBV20-1	CSARLPGTKNEQYF
TRBJ2-3	NA	TRBV5-4	CASSFGGLAGDTQYF
TRBJ2-7	NA	TRBV6-6	CASSSALAGGEQYF
TRBJ2-4	NA	TRBV29-1	CSVEVGGRVKNIQYF